The 11 T cell receptor beta chains below were found in one sample sequenced in a study of early T cells in non-severe SARS-CoV-2 infection. A single record per CDR3 protein comes from TCRdb applying MiXCR to the 5' RACE reads. This sample yields about 80,000 distinct CDR3 sequences, of which around 16% are seen a single time; 2.9% belongs to the top ten. The sequenced sample was whole blood. Receptor source: an adult who was a healthcare worker with PCR-confirmed SARS-CoV-2 infection or an uninfected control (not recorded which).

This clonotype was observed a handful of times. The CDR3 DNA follows: TGTGCCAGCAGCGCGGGACAGAACAATCAGCCCCAGCATTTT. Protein product: CASSAGQNNQPQHF. The chain uses TRBV6-4 and TRBJ1-5, with 7 bases aligning to TRBD1. The ends lost 6 bases at V and 3 bases at J; junction bases unmatched: 5. In germline, CDR1 is MRHNA, CDR2 SNTAGT. There are 14 residues in the CDR3.

This chain connects TRBV6-5 to TRBJ1-2, with D unclear. The V gene lost 2 bases and the J gene lost 6 bases, with 10 bases spanning the gap. Germline-derived CDR1 and CDR2 are MNHEY and SVGAGI. The CDR3 consists of 13 residues. The CDR3 here is CASSYHDGNGYTF. The CDR3, as DNA: TGTGCCAGCAGTTACCACGACGGGAATGGCTACACCTTC.

This chain uses TRBV12-3 or TRBV12-4 with TRBJ2-1; possible D gene TRBD2, 6 bases. CDR3 length: 13 amino acids. The V gene lost 6 bases and the J gene lost 4 bases, with 10 bases spanning the gap. DNA of the CDR3: TGTGCCAGCAGGCGGGGATCTTACAATGAGCAGTTCTTC. It is translated as CASRRGSYNEQFF.

A few counts support this clonotype. The rearrangement joins TRBV30 to TRBJ1-2; possibly TRBD1 for D (6 bases). CDR1 is GTSNPN and CDR2 is SVGIG in the germline V gene (reference sequence). V was clipped by 2 bases and J by 1 base, with 14 bases between them. The CDR3 extends over 15 amino acids. The CDR3 nucleotides are TGTGCCTGGAGTTTTAATACAGGGTTTAACTATGGCTACACCTTC. Translating it yields CAWSFNTGFNYGYTF.

In its sample, this clonotype was seen a few times. The chain links TRBV20-1 to TRBJ1-1; tentatively, D is TRBD1 (5 bases). This CDR3 region has 12 residues. Trimming removed 5 bases from V and 6 bases from J, with 13 bases in between. The germline gives CDR1 DFQATT, CDR2 SNEGSKA (reference sequence). The CDR3 sequence: CSAFRGRSEAFF. The CDR3 nucleotides are TGCAGTGCTTTTCGGGGCCGCTCTGAAGCTTTCTTT.

This clonotype occurred a few times. The chain couples TRBV7-9 to TRBJ1-2; D is possibly TRBD1 (5 bases). The V and J ends lost 4 bases and 2 bases respectively, with 11 bases between them. CDR3 length: 14 residues. Germline V lookup: CDR1 SEHNR, CDR2 FQNEAQ (reference sequence). The CDR3 nucleotides are TGTGCCAGCAGCTCGACAGACCCAAACTATGGCTACACCTTC. Its translation is CASSSTDPNYGYTF.

This clonotype was counted only a few times. The chain recombines TRBV6-5 with TRBJ2-5, with 9 bases identical to TRBD1. Looked up from germline, CDR1 is MNHEY and CDR2 is SVGAGI. This CDR3 region has 16 residues. The trim removed 6 bases at V and 6 bases at J, leaving 14 bases unmatched. The CDR3 bases are TGTGCCAGCAGACAACCCGGGACAGGGTTCGTGAAGACCCAGTACTTC. It encodes CASRQPGTGFVKTQYF.

In its sample, this clonotype was seen a few times. This chain uses TRBV15 with TRBJ1-2; 8 nucleotides agree with TRBD1. This CDR3 comprises 14 residues. J gave up 3 bases and V 1 base, and 1 base lay outside the gene matches. CDR1 LNHNV and CDR2 YYDKDF come from the germline V gene (reference sequence). The CDR3 DNA reads as TGTGCCACCAGCAGAGCAGGGGGCGACTATGGCTACACCTTC. It specifies CATSRAGGDYGYTF. The variable domain in full, completed from reference TRBV15 and TRBJ1-2, reads DAMVIQNPRYQVTQFGKPVTLSCSQTLNHNVMYWYQQKSSQAPKLLFHYYDKDFNNEADTPDNFQSRRPNTSFCFLDIRSPGLGDTAMYLCATSRAGGDYGYTFGSGTRLTVV.

The CDR3 DNA reads TGTGCCAGCAGTTCGGGACATGCCAACGTCCTGACTTTC. It yields the protein CASSSGHANVLTF. The chain is built from TRBV28 and TRBJ2-6; D might be TRBD1 (6 bases). Looked up from germline, CDR1 is MDHEN and CDR2 is SYDVKM. This CDR3 is 13 amino acids long. V lost 4 bases and J 7 bases, leaving 8 bases between the germline ends.

The chain couples TRBV15 to TRBJ2-1, with D unclear. V was trimmed by 3 bases and J by 1 base, leaving 10 bases between them. CDR1 is LNHNV, CDR2 YYDKDF, per germline (reference sequence). CDR3 length equals 15 residues. The CDR3, as DNA: TGTGCCACCAGCAGCGGCCGGATTTCCTACAATGAGCAGTTCTTC. Protein sequence: CATSSGRISYNEQFF. The full variable domain, completed using reference TRBV15 and TRBJ2-1, is DAMVIQNPRYQVTQFGKPVTLSCSQTLNHNVMYWYQQKSSQAPKLLFHYYDKDFNNEADTPDNFQSRRPNTSFCFLDIRSPGLGDTAMYLCATSSGRISYNEQFFGPGTRLTVL.

V and J are TRBV11-1 and TRBJ1-1, with D possibly TRBD1 on 6 matching bases. This CDR3 contains 14 residues. The germline V gene has CDR1 SGHAT and CDR2 FQDESV (reference sequence). Between the trimmed V and J ends, which lost 5 bases and 3 bases, there was a span of 13 bases. The CDR3 DNA reads as TGTGCCAGCAGCCTACCCCCAGGGGACACTGAAGCTTTCTTT. The encoded protein is CASSLPPGDTEAFF.